This T cell receptor (beta chain) was recorded in a study of blood T cells in healthy people across ages. Combining a sample-barcoded 5' primer with a J-beta primer mix, a second PCR ran for roughly 6 to 12 cycles. MiXCR was run by TCRdb on the 5' RACE reads, yielding one entry per CDR3 protein. The profile covers 760,000 or so distinct CDR3 sequences, with around 25% appearing a single time and around 9.2% taken by the ten largest. In regard to this clonotype: Mismatch with germline at one junction end may stem from a read error.

The same data also went into a second study, on T cells of mothers and their children.

This TCR was sampled from a boy between 10 and 17 years old in good health. The sequenced sample was blood.

The DNA for the CDR3 is TGTGCCAGTAGCCAAGATCCTAGCGGGGGGTCAGAGACCCAGTACTTC. It translates to CASSQDPSGGSETQYF. This chain uses TRBV4-2 with TRBJ2-5, with 11 nucleotides matching TRBD2. The CDR3 extends over 16 amino acids. Germline V gene sequence: CDR1 LGHNA, CDR2 YNFKEQ.